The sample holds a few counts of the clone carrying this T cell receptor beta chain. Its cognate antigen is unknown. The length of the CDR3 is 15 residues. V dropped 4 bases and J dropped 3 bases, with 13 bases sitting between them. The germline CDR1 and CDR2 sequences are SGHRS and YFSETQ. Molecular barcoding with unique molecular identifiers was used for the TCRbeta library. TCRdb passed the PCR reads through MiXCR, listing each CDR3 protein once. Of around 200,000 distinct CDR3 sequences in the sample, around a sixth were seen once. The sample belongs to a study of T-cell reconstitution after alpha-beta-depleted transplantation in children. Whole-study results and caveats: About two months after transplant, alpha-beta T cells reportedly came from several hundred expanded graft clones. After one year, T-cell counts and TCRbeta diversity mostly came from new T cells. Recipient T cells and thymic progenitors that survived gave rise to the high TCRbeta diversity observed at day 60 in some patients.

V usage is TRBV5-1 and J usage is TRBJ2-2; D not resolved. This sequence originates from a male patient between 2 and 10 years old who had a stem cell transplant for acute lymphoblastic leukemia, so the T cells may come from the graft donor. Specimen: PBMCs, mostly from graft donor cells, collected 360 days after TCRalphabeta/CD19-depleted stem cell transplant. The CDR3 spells CASSPAEIYTGELFF. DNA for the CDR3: TGCGCCAGCAGCCCCGCAGAGATCTACACCGGGGAGCTGTTTTTT.